This note documents a single TCR beta chain sequence. The repertoire was sequenced with immunoSEQ multiplex PCR; TCRdb's copy has only in-frame clones and lacks some. The sample consists of over 7,000 clones, 84% of them appearing once. The sample comes from a study of blood T cell repertoires in COVID-19. Study overall: Some COVID-19 samples were acute and others convalescent; all came from the United States, Italy and Spain.

The CDR3 length is 11 residues. Germline V gene sequence: CDR1 SNHLY, CDR2 FYNNEI. Trimming shortened V by 3 bases and J by 6 bases, and 4 bases separated the two germline ends. The J gene is TRBJ2-3, the V gene TRBV2; D remains unclear. The source of this sequence is a human donor in a cohort sampled during active COVID-19. Sequencing used peripheral blood. This CDR3 reads CASSDSDTQYF. The CDR3 coding sequence is TGTGCCAGCAGTGATAGCGATACGCAGTATTTT. Supplemented by reference TRBV2 and TRBJ2-3, the full variable domain reads EPEVTQTPSHQVTQMGQEVILRCVPISNHLYFYWYRQILGQKVEFLVSFYNNEISEKSEIFDDQFSVERPDGSNFTLKIRSTKLEDSAMYFCASSDSDTQYFGPGTRLTVL.